This T cell receptor beta chain appears in the sequencing data of a study of cytomegalovirus exposure and HLA in healthy donors. The trim removed 2 bases at V and 7 bases at J, leaving 12 bases unmatched. Germline V CDR1 and CDR2: PRHDT, FYEKMQ (reference sequence). This CDR3 has 17 amino acids. Produced via immunoSEQ multiplex PCR; TCRdb's table is partial and in-frame only. The repertoire holds about 130,000 clones, with roughly 87% as singletons. The sequence came from a woman aged 18 to 35 in good health and CMV-seronegative. The sequencing sample was made of PBMCs. The chain uses TRBV13 and TRBJ2-1; 9 bases are shared with TRBD1. CDR3 sequence reads: CASSLSSGTGFVNEQFF. The CDR3 nucleotides read TGTGCCAGCAGCTTATCTTCAGGGACAGGGTTTGTGAATGAGCAGTTCTTC.